This TCR beta chain derives from a study of shared clonotypes between healthy human individuals. Study background: CD4 naive and memory got three plates each, CD8 naive two, CD8 memory one.

Using immunoSEQ multiplex PCR, the repertoire was profiled, and TCRdb retains in-frame clones only, with some absent. Among a few hundred thousand clones listed, about 74% were seen once. Only Caucasian adults living in Nashville, Tennessee made up the donor group. The source material was memory CD4+ T cells sorted from blood. Subset of the sample: CD45RA-negative fraction. This clonotype was obtained from a man aged 25-40 years in good health.

CDR3 in amino acids: CASSLVPSGLAGAYEQYF. The CDR3, as DNA: TGTGCCAGCAGCTTAGTCCCAAGCGGACTAGCGGGAGCGTACGAGCAGTACTTC. The rearrangement joins TRBV11-2 to TRBJ2-7; TRBD2 agrees at 13 bases. With V trimmed by 1 base and J by 4 bases, 10 bases remained unmatched. Germline values: CDR1 SGHAT, CDR2 FQNNGV. The CDR3 loop spans 18 amino acids.